Below, one TCR beta chain is given with its context. To make TCR beta libraries, researchers used iRepertoire HTBI primers and Arm-PCR of CDR3 regions. TCRdb re-derived calls from the multiplex PCR reads in MiXCR, one entry per CDR3 protein. The sample carries 200,000 to 250,000 distinct CDR3 sequences, around 20% recorded once. These data originate in a study of regulatory T cells in long-lasting Graves disease. Germline assignment: CDR1 MNHEY and CDR2 SMNVEV (reference sequence). Trimming at V came to 5 bases and at J to 2 bases, leaving 6 bases not matched to a gene. CDR3 length: 15 amino acids. Stated time point: newly diagnosed GD, antithyroid drugs for less than 3 months. PBMC-derived RNA was used for the TCR library. The patients were enrolled through endocrinology in Xi'an, China.

The chain employs TRBV27 and TRBJ2-7; 10 nucleotides agree with TRBD1. This clonotype was obtained from a female donor with Graves disease. Sequenced material: peripheral blood mononuclear cells (PBMCs), taken at new diagnosis, from a patient treated with antithyroid drugs. The CDR3 bases are TGTGCCAGCAGTGGGACAGGGGCCCCCCCCTACGAGCAGTACTTC. This translates into CASSGTGAPPYEQYF.